These 26 T cell receptor beta chains originate from one sample sequenced in a study of beta chain features in type 1 diabetes. The sequenced template was cDNA made from the entire isolated RNA. Repertoires were generated with immunoSEQ multiplex PCR, while TCRdb's copy carries only in-frame clones and drops some. The repertoire holds fewer than 900,000 clones, roughly a sixth seen once, with 0.023% in the top ten. The sequencing sample was made of naive CD4+ T cells from blood. These receptors were obtained from a woman aged 18-30 years in good health.

This clone was found a few times. The V gene is TRBV6-5, the J gene TRBJ2-7, with D uncertain. The CDR3 totals 14 residues. Germline-derived CDR1 and CDR2 are MNHEY and SVGAGI. V lost 5 bases, J lost 0 bases, and 11 bases lay in between. The DNA for the CDR3 is TGTGCCAGCAGTCTATACAGTTACTCCTACGAGCAGTACTTC. As protein: CASSLYSYSYEQYF.

This chain uses TRBV10-3 with TRBJ2-7; D is unclear. Germline CDR1 reads ENHRY; CDR2 reads SYGVKD. This CDR3 comprises 16 residues. V lost 3 bases to trimming and J lost 3 bases, with 18 bases between them. The CDR3 region is CAISDPANTYNYEQYF. For the CDR3, the DNA is TGTGCCATCAGTGATCCAGCTAACACATATAACTACGAGCAGTACTTC.

The chain combines TRBV7-2 with TRBJ2-1, with D unclear. CDR1 and CDR2 (germline): SGHTA, FQGNSA. The CDR3 is made up of 13 amino acids. With 1 base removed from V and 9 bases from J, the gap between germline ends came to 10 bases. The CDR3 nucleotides read TGTGCCAGCAGCTTAGGGGGTTGGGGTGAGCAGTTCTTC. The encoded protein is CASSLGGWGEQFF. The full variable domain, in which reference TRBV7-2 and TRBJ2-1 provide the parts outside the CDR3, is GAGVSQSPSNKVTEKGKDVELRCDPISGHTALYWYRQSLGQGLEFLIYFQGNSAPDKSGLPSDRFSAERTGGSVSTLTIQRTQQEDSAVYLCASSLGGWGEQFFGPGTRLTVL.

This clone came up a few times. Within the sample, other DNA sequences also encode this same CDR3. This chain links TRBV7-2 with TRBJ2-2, with D perhaps given as TRBD1 or TRBD2 (6 bases each). Trimming took 2 bases from V and 7 from J, leaving 11 bases between them. The CDR3 sequence is 14 residues long. CDR1 is SGHTA, CDR2 FQGNSA, per germline. Written as DNA, the CDR3 is TGTGCCAGCAGCTTATGGGGGGCAGGCGGGGAGCTGTTTTTT. It codes for CASSLWGAGGELFF.

Comments on this clone: Other DNA sequences of this sample code for an identical CDR3. V and J are TRBV7-2 and TRBJ2-5, with D tentatively TRBD1 (6 bases). The CDR3 runs 14 residues. From germline, CDR1 is SGHTA and CDR2 FQGNSA. Trimming took off 3 bases at V and 1 base at J, with 9 bases between the two ends. The CDR3 coding sequence is TGTGCCAGCAGCTTTCAACAGGGCCAAGAGACCCAGTACTTC. It is translated as CASSFQQGQETQYF. Combining the CDR3 with reference TRBV7-2 and TRBJ2-5 gives the whole variable domain GAGVSQSPSNKVTEKGKDVELRCDPISGHTALYWYRQSLGQGLEFLIYFQGNSAPDKSGLPSDRFSAERTGGSVSTLTIQRTQQEDSAVYLCASSFQQGQETQYFGPGTRLLVL.

This clone was detected only once. J is TRBJ1-2 and V is TRBV28; 7 nucleotides line up with TRBD1. With V trimmed by 3 bases and J by 4 bases, 2 bases remained unmatched. Germline V gene sequence: CDR1 MDHEN, CDR2 SYDVKM. This CDR3 has 13 amino acids. The CDR3, as DNA: TGTGCCAGCAGTTTTGACAGGGTCTATGGCTACACCTTC. It translates to CASSFDRVYGYTF.

The J gene is TRBJ2-5, the V gene TRBV18; 7 bases match TRBD1. The length of the CDR3 is 14 residues. Looked up from germline, CDR1 is KGHSH and CDR2 is LQKENI. The ends lost 6 bases at V and 3 bases at J; junction bases unmatched: 7. CDR3 sequence (DNA): TGTGCCAGCTCGGGGAACAGGGGAAAAGAGACCCAGTACTTC. Translated: CASSGNRGKETQYF.

The table lists this clone with a few counts. Other DNA variants within this sample encode the same CDR3. The rearrangement joins TRBV6-5 to TRBJ1-1; D remains ambiguous. V gave up 0 bases and J gave up 5 bases, with 7 bases separating them. CDR3 size: 13 residues. Germline lookup yields CDR1 MNHEY and CDR2 SVGAGI. DNA for the CDR3: TGTGCCAGCAGTTACTCGAGAGGTACTGAAGCTTTCTTT. Translating it yields CASSYSRGTEAFF.

This clone was seen more than once but under ten times. The chain is built from TRBV5-1 and TRBJ2-5; possible D gene TRBD1, 6 bases. Germline CDR1 reads SGHRS; CDR2 reads YFSETQ. This CDR3 region has 12 residues. V lost 4 bases to trimming and J lost 7 bases, with 11 bases between them. In DNA, the CDR3 is TGCGCCAGCAGCACAGGGACCGTGACCCAGTACTTC. Amino acid sequence: CASSTGTVTQYF.

The chain carries TRBV7-9 and TRBJ2-5; 7 positions match TRBD2. CDR3 size: 15 residues. V shed 7 bases, J shed 3 bases, and the junction held 11 bases outside the gene matches. CDR1 and CDR2 (germline): SEHNR, FQNEAQ (reference sequence). Written as DNA, the CDR3 is TGTGCCAGCACCCGCCGGGGGGTAGGGGAAGAGACCCAGTACTTC. Translation gives CASTRRGVGEETQYF.

The chain couples TRBV7-2 to TRBJ1-2; D gene uncertain. The V and J ends lost 0 bases and 0 bases respectively, with 8 bases between them. CDR1 SGHTA and CDR2 FQGNSA come from the germline V gene. The CDR3 has 15 amino acids. This chain's CDR3 is CASSLARPTNYGYTF. CDR3 coding DNA: TGTGCCAGCAGCTTAGCGAGACCGACTAACTATGGCTACACCTTC.

This clone was observed a few times. The chain combines TRBV11-1 with TRBJ2-7, with a possible D match to TRBD1 (5 bases). The V end was cut by 4 bases, the J end by 5 bases, with 6 bases between. Germline assignment: CDR1 SGHAT and CDR2 FQDESV (reference sequence). The length of the CDR3 is 11 residues. CDR3 sequence reads: CASSSRDEQYF. CDR3 nucleotides: TGTGCCAGCAGCTCCAGGGACGAGCAGTACTTC.

The J gene is TRBJ1-1, the V gene TRBV28; D possibly corresponds to TRBD1 (6 bases). The V gene's germline CDR1 is MDHEN and CDR2 SYDVKM. The V end lost 6 bases, the J end lost 0 bases, and 14 bases lay between the germline ends. The CDR3 is made up of 15 amino acids. CDR3 DNA: TGTGCCAGCAGCCTCGGACAGCTAATGAACACTGAAGCTTTCTTT. Translated, it gives CASSLGQLMNTEAFF.

This clone appeared a few times. The chain has TRBV28 and TRBJ2-2, with 9 bases lining up with TRBD1. The V gene's germline CDR1 is MDHEN and CDR2 SYDVKM. V lost 7 bases to trimming and J lost 1 base; unmatched junction nucleotides: 10. This CDR3 has 17 amino acids. Here the CDR3 reads CASMPLRQGGNTGELFF. CDR3 coding DNA: TGTGCCAGCATGCCCCTGAGACAGGGGGGGAACACCGGGGAGCTGTTTTTT. The whole variable domain, filled in from reference TRBV28 and TRBJ2-2, reads DVKVTQSSRYLVKRTGEKVFLECVQDMDHENMFWYRQDPGLGLRLIYFSYDVKMKEKGDIPEGYSVSREKKERFSLILESASTNQTSMYLCASMPLRQGGNTGELFFGEGSRLTVL.

V is TRBV7-3 and J is TRBJ2-1; 9 bases fit TRBD2. Germline CDR1 and CDR2: SGHTA and FQGTGA. The junction had 6 bases not matched to a gene; V was cut back by 3 bases and J by 6 bases. There are 15 residues in the CDR3. The CDR3: CASSLTGTSLNEQFF. CDR3 sequence (DNA): TGTGCCAGCAGCTTGACCGGGACTAGCCTCAATGAGCAGTTCTTC.

This chain connects TRBV7-2 to TRBJ2-7; D uncertain. Gene TRBJ2-5 matches the end of the DNA better, so the J call may be wrong. From germline, CDR1 is SGHTA and CDR2 FQGNSA. The CDR3 totals 14 residues. CDR3 bases: TGTGCCAGCAGCTCCTCGGGCTGGGGAGAGACCCAGTACTTC. Encoded protein: CASSSSGWGETQYF.

This clone was detected only a few times. CDR3 in amino acids: CAIAGIQETQYF. In DNA, the CDR3 is TGTGCCATAGCGGGTATCCAAGAGACCCAGTACTTC. This chain uses TRBV10-3 with TRBJ2-5, with D possibly matching TRBD2 (6 bases). Trimming left V 9 bases short and J 1 base short, with 9 bases between. The CDR3 loop spans 12 amino acids. From germline, CDR1 is ENHRY and CDR2 SYGVKD.

The rearrangement uses TRBV19 and TRBJ1-2, with D unresolved. From germline, CDR1 is LNHDA and CDR2 SQIVND (reference sequence). Trimming removed 1 base at V and 4 bases at J, with 10 bases between. The CDR3 runs to 14 residues. The CDR3 here is CASSIGSQGYGYTF. CDR3 DNA: TGTGCCAGTAGTATAGGCAGTCAAGGCTATGGCTACACCTTC.

This chain uses TRBV19 with TRBJ2-6; D call uncertain. Deletions cut 3 bases from V and 0 bases from J, with 9 bases between. The CDR3 sequence is 16 residues long. Germline V gene lookup returns CDR1 LNHDA and CDR2 SQIVND (reference sequence). CDR3 region: CASSIRRHSGANVLTF. CDR3 DNA sequence: TGTGCCAGTAGTATTCGACGGCACTCTGGGGCCAACGTCCTGACTTTC. Variable domain in full (rest from reference TRBV19 and TRBJ2-6): DGGITQSPKYLFRKEGQNVTLSCEQNLNHDAMYWYRQDPGQGLRLIYYSQIVNDFQKGDIAEGYSVSREKKESFPLTVTSAQKNPTAFYLCASSIRRHSGANVLTFGAGSRLTVL.

The chain has TRBV5-1 and TRBJ2-6, with D possibly being TRBD1 (5 bases). The CDR3 is 16 amino acids. CDR1 is SGHRS, CDR2 YFSETQ, per germline. Trimming took 4 bases from V and 4 from J, leaving 15 bases between them. CDR3 protein: CASSIYSRTGANVLTF. The CDR3 bases are TGCGCCAGCAGCATATACTCGAGGACAGGGGCCAACGTCCTGACTTTC. The variable domain in full, completed from reference TRBV5-1 and TRBJ2-6, reads KAGVTQTPRYLIKTRGQQVTLSCSPISGHRSVSWYQQTPGQGLQFLFEYFSETQRNKGNFPGRFSGRQFSNSRSEMNVSTLELGDSALYLCASSIYSRTGANVLTFGAGSRLTVL.

This clone was recorded a few times. The CDR3 loop reads CASSRVAGEGYEQFF. The CDR3 bases are TGTGCCAGCAGCAGGGTAGCGGGAGAGGGCTATGAGCAGTTCTTC. This chain links TRBV6-5 with TRBJ2-1, with 9 bases that match TRBD2. Per germline, CDR1 MNHEY and CDR2 SVGAGI. V gave up 6 bases and J gave up 8 bases; unmatched junction bases: 11. CDR3 size: 15 residues.

The J gene is TRBJ2-3, the V gene TRBV6-1; D is unclear. With 1 base removed from V and 4 bases from J, the gap between germline ends came to 9 bases. Germline V gene sequence: CDR1 MNHNS, CDR2 SASEGT. This CDR3 has 14 residues. The chain's CDR3 is CASSEGWAPDTQYF. The CDR3 nucleotides read TGTGCCAGCAGTGAAGGGTGGGCCCCAGATACGCAGTATTTT.

V is TRBV9 and J is TRBJ1-1; D unclear. V lost 7 bases to trimming and J lost 1 base, with 8 bases between them. This CDR3 region has 12 residues. In germline, CDR1 is SGDLS, CDR2 YYNGEE. The CDR3 loop reads CASGRGNTEAFF. The CDR3 region has the DNA TGTGCCAGCGGTCGGGGGAACACTGAAGCTTTCTTT.

DNA for the CDR3: TGTGCCAGCAGTCCCTCATTACAGGGGGCTTATAACACCGGGGAGCTGTTTTTT. It specifies CASSPSLQGAYNTGELFF. The rearrangement joins TRBV7-6 to TRBJ2-2; the match to TRBD1 covers 9 bases. Germline V gives CDR1 SGHVS, CDR2 FNYEAQ. V lost 6 bases and J lost 2; bases outside the gene matches: 13. The CDR3 runs 18 residues.

The chain recombines TRBV28 with TRBJ2-1; 10 positions agree with TRBD1. Germline values: CDR1 MDHEN, CDR2 SYDVKM. The J segment lost 1 base and the V segment lost 4 bases, leaving 28 bases of the junction unmatched. The CDR3 is 24 residues long. CDR3 protein: CASSSYAPGQGPQGHLRSYNEQFF. The CDR3 DNA reads as TGTGCCAGCAGTTCCTACGCCCCGGGACAGGGGCCCCAAGGCCACTTGAGGTCCTACAATGAGCAGTTCTTC.

Regarding this clone: One end of the junction varies from germline; a read error may be responsible. V is TRBV9 and J is TRBJ2-4; D gene uncertain. The CDR3 covers 13 residues. Germline CDR1 and CDR2: SGDLS and YYNGEE. CDR3 sequence: CASSRSGKDIQYF. The CDR3 DNA reads TGTGCCAGCAGCCGGTCGGGCAAAGACATTCAGTACTTC.